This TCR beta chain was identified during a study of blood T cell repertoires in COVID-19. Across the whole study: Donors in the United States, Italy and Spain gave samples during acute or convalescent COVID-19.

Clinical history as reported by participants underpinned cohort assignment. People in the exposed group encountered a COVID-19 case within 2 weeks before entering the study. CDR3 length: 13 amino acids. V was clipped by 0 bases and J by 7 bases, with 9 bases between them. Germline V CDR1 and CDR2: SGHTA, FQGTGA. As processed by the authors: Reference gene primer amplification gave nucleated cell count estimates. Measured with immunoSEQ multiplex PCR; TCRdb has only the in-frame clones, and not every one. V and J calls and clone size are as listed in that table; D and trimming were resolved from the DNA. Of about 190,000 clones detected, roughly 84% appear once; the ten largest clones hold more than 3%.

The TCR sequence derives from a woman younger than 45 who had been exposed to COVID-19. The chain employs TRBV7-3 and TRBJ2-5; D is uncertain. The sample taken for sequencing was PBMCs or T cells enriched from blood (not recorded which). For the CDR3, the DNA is TGTGCCAGCAGCTTAACTAGCCTTGGGACCCAGTACTTC. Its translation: CASSLTSLGTQYF.